One sample yielded the 29 T cell receptor beta chains listed below, sequenced in a study of T-cell memory formation after mild COVID-19. Each CDR3 protein gets one entry after TCRdb re-called the 5' RACE reads with MiXCR. The sample contains a few hundred thousand distinct CDR3 sequences, less than 20% of which appear only once. The material sequenced was PBMCs or a T cell subset sorted from them (not recorded which). Receptors were obtained from a man younger than 35 who had mild COVID-19 (a few samples of this study predate the infection). Cell type and time point are not known.

This clonotype has at least ten counts. V and J are TRBV15 and TRBJ1-2; D is unclear. The CDR3 is 14 amino acids. Germline assignment: CDR1 LNHNV and CDR2 YYDKDF (reference sequence). Deletions cut 0 bases from V and 4 bases from J, with 9 bases between. The CDR3 sequence: CATSRDRLGYGYTF. CDR3 bases: TGTGCCACCAGCAGAGATCGGCTGGGCTATGGCTACACCTTC.

The CDR3 spells CASSLQGSDNSPLHF. The CDR3 DNA is TGTGCCAGCAGTCTCCAGGGGTCCGATAATTCACCCCTCCACTTT. J is TRBJ1-6 and V is TRBV28, with D perhaps TRBD1 (6 bases). Trimming cost V 5 bases and J 5 bases, with 13 bases left between them. The germline V gene has CDR1 MDHEN and CDR2 SYDVKM. The CDR3 loop spans 15 amino acids.

This clonotype has more than one count but fewer than ten. V and J are TRBV25-1 and TRBJ1-2, with TRBD1 matching 7 bases. This CDR3 is 13 amino acids long. Germline assignment: CDR1 MGHDK and CDR2 SYGVNS. Trimming took 6 bases from V and 5 from J; bases not matched to a gene: 6. CDR3 coding DNA: TGTGCCAGCAGGGGACAGAGCAGTTATGGCTACACCTTC. Its protein product is CASRGQSSYGYTF.

This clonotype turned up a few times. This chain connects TRBV30 to TRBJ2-1; no definite D call. The CDR3 totals 13 residues. The V and J ends lost 2 bases and 10 bases respectively, with 15 bases between them. Germline CDR1 reads GTSNPN; CDR2 reads SVGIG (reference sequence). The CDR3 nucleotides read TGTGCCTGGAGTCCCTCTTATCCTGCCGAGCAGTTCTTC. The encoded protein is CAWSPSYPAEQFF.

This chain joins TRBV29-1 and TRBJ1-1; D gene uncertain. CDR3 length: 12 amino acids. Germline V gives CDR1 SQVTM, CDR2 ANQGSEA. Trimming cost V 4 bases and J 2 bases, with 8 bases left between them. CDR3 sequence (DNA): TGCAGCGTTGCCCGACGAAACACTGAAGCTTTCTTT. It is translated as CSVARRNTEAFF.

This clonotype has a handful of counts. The chain couples TRBV5-1 to TRBJ2-2; 8 positions agree with TRBD1. The CDR3 extends over 15 amino acids. Looked up from germline, CDR1 is SGHRS and CDR2 is YFSETQ. The junction had 5 bases not matched to a gene; V was cut back by 1 base and J by 6 bases. CDR3: CASSLKQGASGELFF. CDR3 DNA sequence: TGCGCCAGCAGCTTGAAGCAGGGGGCGTCCGGGGAGCTGTTTTTT.

This chain links TRBV6-5 with TRBJ2-6; D ambiguous. Trimming cost V 2 bases and J 4 bases, with 9 bases left between them. The CDR3 is made up of 15 amino acids. Germline V gene data show CDR1 as MNHEY and CDR2 as SVGAGI. The CDR3, as DNA: TGTGCCAGCAGTTACGGCGCAGCAGGGGCCAACGTCCTGACTTTC. As protein: CASSYGAAGANVLTF.

The rearrangement joins TRBV20-1 to TRBJ2-5; 7 positions agree with TRBD1. Germline V gives CDR1 DFQATT, CDR2 SNEGSKA (reference sequence). This CDR3 is built from 13 residues. J gave up 5 bases and V 6 bases, and 9 bases lay outside the gene matches. The CDR3 bases are TGCAGTGCCGGACAGGCCCAGTGGGAGACCCAGTACTTC. Amino acid sequence: CSAGQAQWETQYF.

This clonotype has a count of ten or more. The chain joins TRBV7-2 to TRBJ2-2, with D maybe TRBD1 (5 bases). The CDR3 covers 15 residues. Germline V gene data show CDR1 as SGHTA and CDR2 as FQGNSA. The germline V and J ends were trimmed by 4 bases and 3 bases, with 12 bases remaining between them. CDR3 DNA sequence: TGTGCCAGCAGCTCCCGTGCGACAGACACCGGGGAGCTGTTTTTT. This gives the protein CASSSRATDTGELFF.

V gene TRBV28 combines with J gene TRBJ1-6, with D possibly TRBD1 on 6 matching bases. Deletions cut 4 bases from V and 14 bases from J, with 12 bases between. From germline, CDR1 is MDHEN and CDR2 SYDVKM. The CDR3 is made up of 12 amino acids. The CDR3 protein is CASSSGVVALHF. DNA for the CDR3: TGTGCCAGCAGTTCAGGGGTAGTGGCCCTCCACTTT.

This chain uses TRBV20-1 with TRBJ2-3, with D maybe TRBD2 (6 bases). There are 13 residues in the CDR3. The germline V and J ends were trimmed by 5 bases and 6 bases, with 15 bases remaining between them. Germline V CDR1 and CDR2: DFQATT, SNEGSKA (reference sequence). As DNA, the CDR3 is TGCAGTGCTGGGGACTCCCTAGAGGATACGCAGTATTTT. This gives the protein CSAGDSLEDTQYF.

The chain recombines TRBV5-1 with TRBJ2-5, with 10 bases aligning to TRBD2. Germline lookup yields CDR1 SGHRS and CDR2 YFSETQ. The junction had 4 bases not matched to a gene; V was cut back by 0 bases and J by 5 bases. The CDR3 loop spans 15 amino acids. CDR3 sequence (DNA): TGCGCCAGCAGCTTGGAAGCGGGGGGGCTGGAGACCCAGTACTTC. It yields the protein CASSLEAGGLETQYF.

This clonotype has a handful of counts. V usage is TRBV7-2 and J usage is TRBJ1-2; D is uncertain. Trimming removed 3 bases from V and 8 bases from J, with 16 bases in between. There are 14 residues in the CDR3. Germline values: CDR1 SGHTA, CDR2 FQGNSA. The CDR3 region has the DNA TGTGCCAGCAGCTTCCGACAAGCACCTGGAGGCTACACCTTC. Its translation is CASSFRQAPGGYTF.

This clonotype has at least ten counts. The gene calls are TRBV5-1 and TRBJ2-3; 11 bases agree with TRBD2. Per the germline V gene, CDR1 is SGHRS and CDR2 is YFSETQ. This CDR3 has 14 amino acids. Unmatched junction bases numbered 4, after V lost 4 bases and J lost 6 bases. The CDR3 spells CASSIIAGGDTQYF. CDR3 sequence (DNA): TGCGCCAGCAGCATCATAGCGGGAGGGGATACGCAGTATTTT.

The rearrangement joins TRBV12-3 or TRBV12-4 to TRBJ2-7; TRBD2 might be the D (5 bases). The CDR3 spans 14 residues. Deletions cut 3 bases from V and 1 base from J, with 10 bases between. CDR3 protein: CASSFPDWSYEQYF. Written as DNA, the CDR3 is TGTGCCAGCAGTTTCCCGGACTGGTCCTACGAGCAGTACTTC.

This clonotype was seen more than once but under ten times. This chain uses TRBV4-1 with TRBJ2-2, with TRBD2 matching over 8 bases. V was pared by 4 bases and J by 7 bases, with 11 bases of the junction left unmatched. CDR3 size: 16 residues. Per the germline V gene, CDR1 is MGHRA and CDR2 is YSYEKL. The CDR3 loop reads CASSRRERGTIGELFF. The CDR3 coding sequence is TGCGCCAGCAGCCGAAGGGAGCGGGGGACTATCGGGGAGCTGTTTTTT.

CDR3 coding DNA: TGTGCCAGCAGCGTATCATGGGCCTCTGAAGCTTTCTTT. This encodes CASSVSWASEAFF. The rearrangement joins TRBV9 to TRBJ1-1; D uncertain. The CDR3 is made up of 13 amino acids. Germline-derived CDR1 and CDR2 are SGDLS and YYNGEE. V lost 1 base, J lost 6 bases, and 10 bases lay in between.

This clonotype turned up a few times. The chain has TRBV5-1 and TRBJ1-2; 12 nucleotides align to TRBD1. The CDR3 is 14 amino acids. Looked up from germline, CDR1 is SGHRS and CDR2 is YFSETQ. V was pared by 7 bases and J by 4 bases, with 5 bases of the junction left unmatched. CDR3 in amino acids: CASGPGQGAYGYTF. CDR3 bases: TGCGCCAGCGGTCCGGGACAGGGGGCCTATGGCTACACCTTC.

This clonotype was found a few times. The rearrangement uses TRBV29-1 and TRBJ1-5, with D hard to call. CDR3 length equals 13 residues. The germline V gene encodes CDR1 SQVTM and CDR2 ANQGSEA. V shed 3 bases and J shed 4 bases, with 10 bases lying between them. The CDR3 bases are TGCAGCGTTGAGGAGCAGACTAATCAGCCCCAGCATTTT. Encoded protein: CSVEEQTNQPQHF. Full variable domain (missing parts from reference TRBV29-1 and TRBJ1-5): SAVISQKPSRDICQRGTSLTIQCQVDSQVTMMFWYRQQPGQSLTLIATANQGSEATYESGFVIDKFPISRPNLTFSTLTVSNMSPEDSSIYLCSVEEQTNQPQHFGDGTRLSIL.

This sequence joins TRBV15 and TRBJ2-4, with 8 bases fitting TRBD2. The J segment lost 6 bases and the V segment lost 0 bases, leaving 4 bases of the junction unmatched. Germline V gene data show CDR1 as LNHNV and CDR2 as YYDKDF (reference sequence). The CDR3 length is 15 residues. CDR3 sequence: CATSRDRAGGNIQYF. CDR3 sequence (DNA): TGTGCCACCAGCAGAGACAGGGCGGGGGGAAACATTCAGTACTTC. Full variable domain (missing parts from reference TRBV15 and TRBJ2-4): DAMVIQNPRYQVTQFGKPVTLSCSQTLNHNVMYWYQQKSSQAPKLLFHYYDKDFNNEADTPDNFQSRRPNTSFCFLDIRSPGLGDTAMYLCATSRDRAGGNIQYFGAGTRLSVL.

The gene calls are TRBV6-2 or TRBV6-3 and TRBJ1-1; no clear D gene. The V end was cut by 7 bases, the J end by 4 bases, with 19 bases between. Germline CDR1 and CDR2: MNHEY and SVGEGT. The CDR3 loop spans 15 amino acids. The CDR3 loop is CASTSQRVVGTEAFF. CDR3 in DNA: TGTGCCAGCACCTCCCAAAGGGTAGTCGGCACTGAAGCTTTCTTT.

This chain links TRBV27 with TRBJ2-3; D might be TRBD1 (5 bases). Trimming stripped 8 bases from V and 4 bases from J, with 16 bases between. Germline CDR1 and CDR2: MNHEY and SMNVEV (reference sequence). There are 14 residues in the CDR3. CDR3 sequence reads: CASAARVSPDTQYF. In DNA form, the CDR3 reads TGTGCCAGCGCCGCCAGGGTATCCCCAGATACGCAGTATTTT.

This chain connects TRBV7-2 to TRBJ2-5; 13 nucleotides align to TRBD2. CDR1 and CDR2 from the germline V gene are SGHTA and FQGNSA. The V segment lost 1 base and the J segment 6 bases; nucleotides outside the gene matches: 20. This CDR3 has 21 residues. CDR3 residues: CASSLVTSGGAAEDPSKTQYF. For the CDR3, the DNA is TGTGCCAGCAGCTTAGTCACTAGCGGGGGGGCCGCGGAAGACCCGAGTAAGACCCAGTACTTC.

V usage is TRBV6-5 and J usage is TRBJ1-2; possibly TRBD1 for D (5 bases). Germline V gene sequence: CDR1 MNHEY, CDR2 SVGAGI. The CDR3 runs to 12 residues. V was cut by 2 bases and J by 7 bases, with 8 bases left in between. The CDR3, as DNA: TGTGCCAGCAGTTACATAGGGGCTGGCTACACCTTC. Its translation: CASSYIGAGYTF.

This clonotype was seen only a few times. The V gene is TRBV14, the J gene TRBJ2-7; D may be TRBD2 (5 bases). This CDR3 spans 10 amino acids. V was clipped by 8 bases and J by 5 bases, with 7 bases between them. Germline CDR1 is SGHDN and CDR2 is FVKESK. The CDR3: CASGGHEQYF. CDR3 in DNA: TGTGCCAGCGGCGGGCACGAGCAGTACTTC.

The table lists this clonotype with a few counts. The V call is TRBV6-5, the J call TRBJ1-3; D is unresolved. The CDR3 length is 16 residues. V lost 5 bases to trimming and J lost 0 bases, with 14 bases between them. Germline V gene lookup returns CDR1 MNHEY and CDR2 SVGAGI. The CDR3 loop is CASSGMGAGSGNTIYF. In DNA, the CDR3 is TGTGCCAGCAGTGGCATGGGTGCAGGCTCTGGAAACACCATATATTTT.

This clonotype was seen more than once but under ten times. The rearrangement joins TRBV6-6 to TRBJ2-2, with D possibly matching TRBD2 (6 bases). Deletions cut 2 bases from V and 2 bases from J, with 9 bases between. Germline loops: CDR1 MNHNY, CDR2 SVGAGI (reference sequence). CDR3 length: 15 residues. CDR3: CASSYTGANTGELFF. The CDR3 DNA follows: TGTGCCAGCAGTTACACGGGAGCCAACACCGGGGAGCTGTTTTTT.

This sequence joins TRBV30 and TRBJ1-2, with a possible D match to TRBD1 (6 bases). Germline CDR1 and CDR2: GTSNPN and SVGIG (reference sequence). V dropped 4 bases and J dropped 0 bases, with 15 bases sitting between them. The CDR3 loop spans 15 amino acids. The CDR3 sequence: CAWISDSLANYGYTF. The DNA of the CDR3 is TGTGCCTGGATCTCGGACAGCTTAGCTAACTATGGCTACACCTTC.

The table lists this clonotype with a few counts. The chain employs TRBV6-5 and TRBJ1-6; TRBD1 agrees at 10 bases. The V gene end was trimmed by 3 bases and the J gene end by 6 bases; junction bases not matched to a gene: 11. The CDR3 is 18 residues long. CDR1 and CDR2 (germline): MNHEY, SVGAGI. The CDR3 DNA sequence: TGTGCCAGCAGTTATTCCCCCGAGGGACAGGGGATTAATTCACCCCTCCACTTT. This sequence encodes CASSYSPEGQGINSPLHF.